This T cell receptor (beta chain) is from a study of shared clonotypes between healthy human individuals. Study-wide background: The people who gave samples were two women and three men aged 18 to 49.

Unsorted PBMC samples were amplified in replicate PCRs containing roughly 300 ng DNA, tens of thousands of T cell genomes. Some clones are missing from TCRdb's copy, which holds only in-frame ones; the method was immunoSEQ multiplex PCR. Of approximately 470,000 clones detected, about 85% appear once; the ten largest clones hold roughly an eighth. Deletions cut 3 bases from V and 7 bases from J, with 12 bases between. The germline V gene has CDR1 KGHSH and CDR2 LQKENI. The CDR3 runs to 13 residues. This clonotype was obtained from a woman aged 40-49 years in good health. Some clones in this sample may be carry-over from other donors' samples. This chain uses TRBV18 with TRBJ1-2; possible D gene TRBD1, 5 bases. Sequencing input: PBMCs. CDR3 protein: CASSPQGTSGYTF. The CDR3 DNA sequence: TGTGCCAGCTCACCCCAGGGTACTTCTGGCTACACCTTC.